These 13 T cell receptor beta chains share one sample of origin, sequenced in a study of T cells in Graves' hyperthyroidism and ophthalmopathy. Amplification targeted TCR beta CDR3 regions from RNA transcripts. RT-PCR in the first round (using the HTBI primer set) targeted the TCR CDR3. MiXCR was run by TCRdb on the multiplex PCR reads, yielding one entry per CDR3 protein. The sample has around 300,000 distinct CDR3 sequences, 11% to 15% seen once. The sample consisted of blood. These receptors were obtained from a woman aged 30 to 39 with Graves' hyperthyroidism.

The rearrangement uses TRBV10-2 and TRBJ2-4; 8 nucleotides align to TRBD1. J lost 0 bases, V lost 6 bases, and 10 bases had no gene match. Germline V lookup: CDR1 WSHSY, CDR2 SAAADI. This CDR3 comprises 17 residues. The CDR3 region is CASRSDRAALAKNIQYF. The CDR3 nucleotides read TGCGCCAGCAGATCGGACAGGGCTGCCCTAGCCAAAAACATTCAGTACTTC.

There are many counts of this clonotype. The rearrangement links TRBV7-9 to TRBJ1-2; TRBD1 might be the D (5 bases). The germline V gene encodes CDR1 SEHNR and CDR2 FQNEAQ (reference sequence). V lost 5 bases, J lost 8 bases, and 9 bases lay in between. The CDR3 spans 11 residues. The CDR3 loop is CASSPEGGYTF. The CDR3 nucleotides read TGTGCCAGCAGCCCAGAGGGGGGCTACACCTTC.

This clonotype was picked up a small number of times. The V gene is TRBV10-2, the J gene TRBJ2-2; D gene uncertain. The germline V gene encodes CDR1 WSHSY and CDR2 SAAADI. The CDR3 runs to 13 residues. Between the trimmed V and J ends, which lost 0 bases and 8 bases, there was a span of 7 bases. The CDR3 reads CASSESGLGELFF. DNA of the CDR3: TGCGCCAGCAGTGAGTCGGGTTTAGGGGAGCTGTTTTTT.

The chain couples TRBV5-1 to TRBJ2-3; D unclear. Looked up from germline, CDR1 is SGHRS and CDR2 is YFSETQ. Trimming stripped 1 base from V and 5 bases from J, with 8 bases between. This CDR3 is 13 amino acids long. The CDR3 spells CASSLSWEDTQYF. Here the CDR3 DNA reads TGCGCCAGCAGCTTGAGCTGGGAAGATACGCAGTATTTT.

The rearrangement uses TRBV4-1 and TRBJ2-3; the match to TRBD1 covers 7 bases. Germline V lookup: CDR1 MGHRA, CDR2 YSYEKL. The J segment lost 3 bases and the V segment lost 2 bases, leaving 11 bases of the junction unmatched. This CDR3 is built from 17 residues. Here the CDR3 reads CASSQPHQDRTTDTQYF. CDR3 DNA: TGCGCCAGCAGCCAACCTCACCAGGACAGGACTACAGATACGCAGTATTTT.

This clonotype has at least ten counts. The V gene is TRBV11-2, the J gene TRBJ2-7, with D possibly being TRBD1 (5 bases). V was trimmed by 7 bases and J by 0 bases, leaving 22 bases between them. There are 17 residues in the CDR3. From germline, CDR1 is SGHAT and CDR2 FQNNGV. CDR3 DNA sequence: TGTGCCAGCACCATCAGGGAACGTTGGCCAAGCTCCTACGAGCAGTACTTC. This codes for CASTIRERWPSSYEQYF.

The CDR3 DNA sequence: TGTGCCAGCAGCTTTATAGGGGGAAAGGATGAGCAGTTCTTC. It specifies CASSFIGGKDEQFF. The chain couples TRBV7-2 to TRBJ2-1; tentative D call: TRBD1 (6 bases). The CDR3 is 14 residues long. V was trimmed by 3 bases and J by 8 bases, leaving 14 bases between them. CDR1 is SGHTA, CDR2 FQGNSA, per germline.

The DNA of the CDR3 is TGTGCCAGCTCAGGTGGGCATCAGTACGAGCAGTACTTC. Amino acids: CASSGGHQYEQYF. The chain combines TRBV18 with TRBJ2-7; the D is unclear. The CDR3 is 13 residues long. Looked up from germline, CDR1 is KGHSH and CDR2 is LQKENI. V was shortened by 5 bases and J by 4 bases, with 12 bases between the two germline ends.

This clonotype was counted ten times or more. The rearrangement joins TRBV7-8 to TRBJ1-1; D uncertain. This CDR3 comprises 14 residues. Germline lookup yields CDR1 SGHVS and CDR2 FQNEAQ. The V end was cut by 1 base, the J end by 7 bases, with 13 bases between. CDR3 in amino acids: CASSLVGGRDEAFF. The CDR3 coding sequence is TGTGCCAGCAGCTTAGTTGGAGGACGGGATGAAGCTTTCTTT.

Concerning this clonotype itself: At one end the junction does not follow the germline gene, possibly because of a read error. The rearrangement joins TRBV7-7 to TRBJ2-7; D is ambiguous. The CDR3 sequence is 13 residues long. The V gene's germline CDR1 is SSHAT and CDR2 FNYEAQ (reference sequence). The CDR3 here is CASSRSPHAEQYF. The CDR3 nucleotides are TGTGCTAGCAGCCGCTCACCGCATGCCGAGCAGTACTTC.

This clonotype was detected only a few times. The rearrangement links TRBV15 to TRBJ2-1; TRBD2 matches 11 bases. This CDR3 spans 16 amino acids. J was trimmed by 8 bases and V by 2 bases; bases with no gene match: 8. Germline assignment: CDR1 LNHNV and CDR2 YYDKDF (reference sequence). The CDR3 bases are TGTGCCACCAGCAGATCGATAGCGGGAGGGCCAGATGAGCAGTTCTTC. Its translation: CATSRSIAGGPDEQFF. The full variable domain, rest sourced from reference TRBV15 and TRBJ2-1, is DAMVIQNPRYQVTQFGKPVTLSCSQTLNHNVMYWYQQKSSQAPKLLFHYYDKDFNNEADTPDNFQSRRPNTSFCFLDIRSPGLGDTAMYLCATSRSIAGGPDEQFFGPGTRLTVL.

In this sample, this clonotype turned up many times. This chain joins TRBV7-9 and TRBJ1-4, with 9 positions matching TRBD1. The V segment lost 4 bases and the J segment 3 bases; nucleotides outside the gene matches: 6. The CDR3 contains 16 residues. CDR1 and CDR2 (germline): SEHNR, FQNEAQ (reference sequence). The CDR3 bases are TGTGCCAGCAGCTCGACAGGGGGGCAACCTAATGAAAAACTGTTTTTT. Translated: CASSSTGGQPNEKLFF.

This clonotype was picked up many times. The chain is built from TRBV27 and TRBJ2-2, with D possibly being TRBD2 (5 bases). V lost 4 bases and J lost 6, with 18 bases in between. Per germline, CDR1 MNHEY and CDR2 SMNVEV (reference sequence). This CDR3 contains 16 residues. The CDR3 DNA reads as TGTGCCAGCAGTTCCTTCCGGACGGGAAAGGCCGGGGAGCTGTTTTTT. It is translated as CASSSFRTGKAGELFF.